This T cell receptor (beta chain) comes out of a study of Ad26.COV2.S vaccination and SARS-CoV-2 variants. Across the study: Donor participated within the Ad26.COV2.S arm of the COV1001 trial.

Stated treatment: around 19 received Ad26.COV2.S at low or high dose, single or two shots; five or six received placebo; per-sample allocation not given. Sampling took place 63 days after the first vaccine or placebo injection. The V gene end was trimmed by 7 bases and the J gene end by 6 bases; junction bases not matched to a gene: 6. The CDR3 has 14 residues. CDR1 and CDR2 (germline): ENHRY, SYGVKD. Repertoires were generated with immunoSEQ multiplex PCR, while TCRdb's copy carries only in-frame clones and drops some. The sample lists roughly 510,000 clones; around nine tenths were seen once. The sample in question was peripheral blood, obtained in a trial of Ad26.COV2.S vaccine versus placebo. The V and J genes are TRBV10-3 and TRBJ2-1, with 10 bases matching TRBD2. The receptor was isolated from a person between 18 and 65 years old who received the Ad26.COV2.S COVID-19 vaccine or a placebo. CDR3 in DNA: TGTGCCATCAAGATAGCGGGAGGAGGCAATGAGCAGTTCTTC. This gives the protein CAIKIAGGGNEQFF.